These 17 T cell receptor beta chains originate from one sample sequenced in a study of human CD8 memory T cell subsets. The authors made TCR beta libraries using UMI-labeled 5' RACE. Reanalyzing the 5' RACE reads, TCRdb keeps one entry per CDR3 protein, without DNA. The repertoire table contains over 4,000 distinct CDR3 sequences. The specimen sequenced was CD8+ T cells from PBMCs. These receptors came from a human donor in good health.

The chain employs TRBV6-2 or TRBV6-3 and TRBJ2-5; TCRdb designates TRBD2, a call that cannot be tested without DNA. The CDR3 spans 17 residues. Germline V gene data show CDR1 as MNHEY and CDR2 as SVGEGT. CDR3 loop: CASSYSIKEGRQETQYF.

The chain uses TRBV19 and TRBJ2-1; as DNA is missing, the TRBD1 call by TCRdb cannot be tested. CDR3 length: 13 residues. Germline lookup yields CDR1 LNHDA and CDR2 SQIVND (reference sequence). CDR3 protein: CASSTLPGSEQFF.

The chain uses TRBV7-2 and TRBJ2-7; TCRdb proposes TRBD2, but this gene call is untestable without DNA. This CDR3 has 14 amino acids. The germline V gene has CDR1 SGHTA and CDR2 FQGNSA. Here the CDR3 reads CASSQGLAGSEQYF.

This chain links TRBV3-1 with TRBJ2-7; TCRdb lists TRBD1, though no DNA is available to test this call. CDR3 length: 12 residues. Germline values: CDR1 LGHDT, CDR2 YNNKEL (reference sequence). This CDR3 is CASSKQGYEQYF.

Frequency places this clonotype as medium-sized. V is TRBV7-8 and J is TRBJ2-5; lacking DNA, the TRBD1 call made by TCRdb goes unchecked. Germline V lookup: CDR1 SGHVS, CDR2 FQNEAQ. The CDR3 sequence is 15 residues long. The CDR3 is CASNPRQDPQETQYF.

This CDR3 reads CASSERGSEQYF. The chain uses TRBV25-1 and TRBJ2-7. The CDR3 contains 12 residues. CDR1 is MGHDK and CDR2 is SYGVNS in the germline V gene.

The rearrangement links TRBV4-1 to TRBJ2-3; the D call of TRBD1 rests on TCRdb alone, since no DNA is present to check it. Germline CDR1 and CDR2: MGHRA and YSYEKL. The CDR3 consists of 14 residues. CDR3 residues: CASSRQELTDTQYF.

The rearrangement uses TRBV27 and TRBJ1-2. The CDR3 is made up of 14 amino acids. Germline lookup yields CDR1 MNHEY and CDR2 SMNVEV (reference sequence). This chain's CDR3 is CASAPGGPSYGYTF.

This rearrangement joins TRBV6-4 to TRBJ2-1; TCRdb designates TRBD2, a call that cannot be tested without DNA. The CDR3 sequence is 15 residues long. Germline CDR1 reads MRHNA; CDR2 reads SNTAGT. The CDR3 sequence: CASSDSSSGGYEQFF.

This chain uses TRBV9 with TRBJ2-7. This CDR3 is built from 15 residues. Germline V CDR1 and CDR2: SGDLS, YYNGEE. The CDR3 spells CASSVSAGDSYEQYF.

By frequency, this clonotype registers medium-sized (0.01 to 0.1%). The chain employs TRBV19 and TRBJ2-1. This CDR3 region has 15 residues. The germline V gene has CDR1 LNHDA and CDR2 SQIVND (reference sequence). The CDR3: CASSELKLGYNEQFF.

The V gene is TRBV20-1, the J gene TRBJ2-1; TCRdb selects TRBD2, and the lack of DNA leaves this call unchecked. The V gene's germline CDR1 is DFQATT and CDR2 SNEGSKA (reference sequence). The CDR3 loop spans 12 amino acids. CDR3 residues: CSAQASGREQFF.

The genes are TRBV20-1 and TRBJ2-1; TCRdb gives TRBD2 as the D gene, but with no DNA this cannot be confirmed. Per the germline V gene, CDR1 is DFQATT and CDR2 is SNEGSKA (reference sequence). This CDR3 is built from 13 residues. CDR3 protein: CSARGEREAEQFF.

CDR3 in amino acids: CASRQGGGSEADTQYF. The chain couples TRBV7-8 to TRBJ2-3; as DNA is missing, the TRBD1 call by TCRdb cannot be tested. The CDR3 loop spans 16 amino acids. Germline V CDR1 and CDR2: SGHVS, FQNEAQ.

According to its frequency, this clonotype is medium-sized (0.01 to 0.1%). The CDR3 is CASSLDGLAYEQYF. The chain is built from TRBV5-6 and TRBJ2-7. Germline assignment: CDR1 SGHDT and CDR2 YYEEEE. This CDR3 comprises 14 residues. The complete variable domain, with remaining parts taken from reference TRBV5-6 and TRBJ2-7, reads DAGVTQSPTHLIKTRGQQVTLRCSPKSGHDTVSWYQQALGQGPQFIFQYYEEEERQRGNFPDRFSGHQFPNYSSELNVNALLLGDSALYLCASSLDGLAYEQYFGPGTRLTVT.

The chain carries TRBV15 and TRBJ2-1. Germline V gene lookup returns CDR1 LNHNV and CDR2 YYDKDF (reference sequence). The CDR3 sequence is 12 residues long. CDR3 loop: CATSSSNNEQFF.

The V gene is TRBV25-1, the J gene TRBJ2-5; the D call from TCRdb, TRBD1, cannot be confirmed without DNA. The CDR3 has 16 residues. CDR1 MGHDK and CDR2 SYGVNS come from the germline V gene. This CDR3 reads CASSERYGGRGETQYF.